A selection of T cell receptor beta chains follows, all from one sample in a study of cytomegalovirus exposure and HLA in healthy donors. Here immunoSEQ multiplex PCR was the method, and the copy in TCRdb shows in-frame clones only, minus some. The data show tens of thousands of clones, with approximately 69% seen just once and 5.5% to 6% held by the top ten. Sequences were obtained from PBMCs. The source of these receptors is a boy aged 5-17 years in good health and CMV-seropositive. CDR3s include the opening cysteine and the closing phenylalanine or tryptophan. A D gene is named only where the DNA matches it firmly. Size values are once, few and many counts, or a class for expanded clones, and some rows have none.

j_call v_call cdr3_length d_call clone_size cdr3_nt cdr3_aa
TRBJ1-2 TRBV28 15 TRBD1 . TGTGCCAGCAGATCTACAGGGGCGGGTAACTATGGCTACCCCTTC CASRSTGAGNYGYPF
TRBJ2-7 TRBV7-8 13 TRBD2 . TGTGCCAGCAGCCCGAGGACTAGCTACGAGCAGTACTTC CASSPRTSYEQYF
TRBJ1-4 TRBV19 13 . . TGTGCCAGTAATCCCCCGGGTGGTGAAAAACTGTTTTTT CASNPPGGEKLFF
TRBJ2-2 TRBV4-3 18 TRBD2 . TGCGCCAGCAGCCACCTCCTCATCGGGACTAGCGGGACCGGGGAGCTGTTTTTT CASSHLLIGTSGTGELFF
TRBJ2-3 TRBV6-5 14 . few TGTGCCAGCAGGAATAGTCAAAGCACAGATACGCAGTATTTT CASRNSQSTDTQYF
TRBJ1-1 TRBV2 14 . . TGTGCCAGCAGCGCCCGGGTGGCAAGGTCTGAAGCTTTCTTT CASSARVARSEAFF
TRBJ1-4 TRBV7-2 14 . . TGTGCCAGCAGCCCCGCCCAATTGGCCGAAAAACTGTTTTTT CASSPAQLAEKLFF
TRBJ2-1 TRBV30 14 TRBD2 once TGTGCCGGGACCGGGACTATCGGCTACAATGAGCAGTTCTTC CAGTGTIGYNEQFF
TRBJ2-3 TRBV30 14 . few TGTGCCTGGAGGCCAGCCGGGGGAACAGATACGCAGTATTTT CAWRPAGGTDTQYF
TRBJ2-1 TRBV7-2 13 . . TGTGCCAGCAGCCCGTATCTCTACAATGAGCAGTTCTTC CASSPYLYNEQFF
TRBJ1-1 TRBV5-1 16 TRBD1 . TGCGCCAGCACCCCGGGACAGGGGTTTTCGGGCACTGAAGCTTTCTTT CASTPGQGFSGTEAFF
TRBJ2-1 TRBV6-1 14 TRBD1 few TGTGCCAGCACCCTGGACAGGGGGCGAAATGAGCAGTTCTTC CASTLDRGRNEQFF
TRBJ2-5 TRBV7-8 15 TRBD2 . TGTGCCAGCAGCCTCCCGGGGGGTTCATGGGAGACCCAGTACTTC CASSLPGGSWETQYF
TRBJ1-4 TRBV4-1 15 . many TGCGCCAGCAGCCAAGTCAGAGGCAGAGTGGAAAAACTGTTTTTT CASSQVRGRVEKLFF
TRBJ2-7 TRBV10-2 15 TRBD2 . TGCGCCAGCCTTCGGCTAGCGGGAAGCTCCTACGAGCAGTACTTC CASLRLAGSSYEQYF
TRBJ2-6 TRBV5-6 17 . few TGTGCCAGCAGCTTGCAGGAAGAGTACTCTGGGGCCAACGTCCTGACTTTC CASSLQEEYSGANVLTF
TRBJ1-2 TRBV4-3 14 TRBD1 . TGCGCCAGCAGCCAACCAGGACAGGGCAATGGCTACACCTTC CASSQPGQGNGYTF
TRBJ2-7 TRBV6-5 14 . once TGTGCCAGCAGCCCCAGCTTGGGGGGCTACGAGCAGTACTTC CASSPSLGGYEQYF
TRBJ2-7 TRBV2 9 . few TGTGCCACCTCGGTCGAGCAGTACTTC CATSVEQYF
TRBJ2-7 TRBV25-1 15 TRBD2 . TGTGCCAGCAATGTAGGACTAGCGGGAGGATACGAGCAGTACTTC CASNVGLAGGYEQYF
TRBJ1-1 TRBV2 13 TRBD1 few TGTGCCAGCCAAGAAGCAGGGGGAACTGAAGCTTTCTTT CASQEAGGTEAFF
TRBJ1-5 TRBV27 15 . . TGTGCCAGCAGTACCCAGGGGCCGGGAATCGAAGCCCAGCATTTT CASSTQGPGIEAQHF
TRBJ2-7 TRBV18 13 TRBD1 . TGTGCCAGCTCACCGGCAGGGGGCAACGAGCAGTACTTC CASSPAGGNEQYF
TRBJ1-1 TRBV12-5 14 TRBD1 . TGTGCTAGTGGTACTGGACAGGGAGGAACTGAAGCTTTCTTT CASGTGQGGTEAFF
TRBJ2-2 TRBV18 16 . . TGTGCCAGCTCACCTTTTGCCAGGGGATCGGCCGGGGAGCTGTTTTTT CASSPFARGSAGELFF
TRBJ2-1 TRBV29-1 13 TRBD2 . TGCAGCGTTGAAGGGCTAGCGGTCTTTGAGCAGTTCTTC CSVEGLAVFEQFF
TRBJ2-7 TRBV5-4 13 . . TGTGCCAGCAGCCAACCCTATCCCTACGAGCAGTACTTC CASSQPYPYEQYF
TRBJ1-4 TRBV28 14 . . TGTGCCAGCAGTCCGCCAGGGTTAACGGAAAAACTGTTTTTT CASSPPGLTEKLFF
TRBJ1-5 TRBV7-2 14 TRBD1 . TGTGCCAGCAGCCTACAGGGGGAGGCTCAGCCCCAGCATTTT CASSLQGEAQPQHF
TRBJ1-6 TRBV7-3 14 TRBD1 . TGTGCCAGCAGCGCGACAGGGCTCAATTCACCCCTCCACTTT CASSATGLNSPLHF
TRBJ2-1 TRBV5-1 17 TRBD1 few TGCGCCAGCAGCTTGGAGGGGGCGCGGTCCGGAAACAATGAGCAGTTCTTC CASSLEGARSGNNEQFF
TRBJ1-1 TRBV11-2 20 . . TGTGCCAGCAGCTTAGAGGGAGGAGCCGCAGGCTACCGGAGGAACACTGAAGCTTTCTTT CASSLEGGAAGYRRNTEAFF
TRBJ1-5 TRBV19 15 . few TGTGCCATTGGAGACACAGGGATGGGCAATCAGCCCCAGCATTTT CAIGDTGMGNQPQHF
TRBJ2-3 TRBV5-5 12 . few TGTGCCAGCAGCTCGACAGGAGGTACGCAGTATTTT CASSSTGGTQYF
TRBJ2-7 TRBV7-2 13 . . TGTGCCAGCAGCTATGCCGTTGGCCACGAGCAGTACTTC CASSYAVGHEQYF
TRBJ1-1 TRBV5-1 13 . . TGCGCCAGCAGCTTTTCATTGAACACTGAAGCTTTCTTT CASSFSLNTEAFF
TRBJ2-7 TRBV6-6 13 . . TGTGCCAGCAGACAGGGACAAACCTACGAGCAGTACTTC CASRQGQTYEQYF